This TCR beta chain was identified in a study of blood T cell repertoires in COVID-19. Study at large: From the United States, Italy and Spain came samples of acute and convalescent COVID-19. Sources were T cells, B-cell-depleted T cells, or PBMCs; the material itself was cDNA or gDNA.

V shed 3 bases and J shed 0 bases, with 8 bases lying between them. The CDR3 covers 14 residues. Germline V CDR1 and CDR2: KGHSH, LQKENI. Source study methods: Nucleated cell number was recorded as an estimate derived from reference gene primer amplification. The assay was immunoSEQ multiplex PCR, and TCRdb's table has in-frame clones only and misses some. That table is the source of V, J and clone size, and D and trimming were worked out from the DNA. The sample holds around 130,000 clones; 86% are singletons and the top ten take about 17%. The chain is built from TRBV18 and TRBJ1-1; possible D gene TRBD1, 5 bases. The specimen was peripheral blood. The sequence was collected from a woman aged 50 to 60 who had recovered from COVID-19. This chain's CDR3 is CASSPTGMNTEAFF. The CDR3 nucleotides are TGTGCCAGCTCACCCACAGGCATGAACACTGAAGCTTTCTTT.